The T cell receptor beta chain under discussion was sequenced for a study of Ad26.COV2.S vaccination and SARS-CoV-2 variants. The treatment was: some 19 received Ad26.COV2.S at low or high dose, single or two shots; several received placebo; per-sample allocation not given. The samples date from day 63 after the first vaccine or placebo injection. Generated by immunoSEQ multiplex PCR, the TCRdb table keeps only in-frame clones and is missing some. The data contain 440,000 or so clones, about 90% of them seen just once; the ten biggest clones take up about 4.1%. V gave up 3 bases and J gave up 3 bases, with 15 bases separating them. This CDR3 is built from 16 residues. The germline V gene encodes CDR1 KGHSY and CDR2 FQNENV.

The sample was peripheral blood, taken in a trial of Ad26.COV2.S vaccine versus placebo. V is TRBV16 and J is TRBJ2-1; either TRBD1 or TRBD2 may supply D (5 bases each). This TCR was sampled from a person aged 18-65 years who received the Ad26.COV2.S COVID-19 vaccine or a placebo. The CDR3 is CASSHLGTELYNEQFF. The CDR3, as DNA: TGTGCCAGCAGCCATCTCGGGACCGAACTCTACAATGAGCAGTTCTTC.